This record covers a single TCR beta chain. The antigen is undetermined. The data are from a study of cytomegalovirus exposure and HLA in healthy donors. TCRdb keeps only in-frame clones here, not all; method: immunoSEQ multiplex PCR. The sample yields more than 45,000 clones, roughly 89% seen once. Separate from the approximately 670-subject first cohort was the approximately 110-subject validation cohort, to which the donors belonged. Findings and limits, study-wide: In vitro assays verified that three CMV-associated chains recognized CMV antigens specifically. The study found most TCR sequences rare, yet found some public TCRs in many donors.

Germline-derived CDR1 and CDR2 are SGHRS and YFSETQ. V gave up 4 bases and J gave up 0 bases; unmatched junction bases: 11. The CDR3 extends over 17 amino acids. The clonotype comes from a young woman in good health and CMV-seronegative. The genes are TRBV5-1 and TRBJ1-2, with TRBD1 identical over 8 bases. The sequencing input was PBMCs. CDR3 DNA sequence: TGCGCCAGCAGCCCCAGGACAGGGCGTATATCTAACTATGGCTACACCTTC. This translates into CASSPRTGRISNYGYTF. Combining the CDR3 with reference TRBV5-1 and TRBJ1-2 gives the whole variable domain KAGVTQTPRYLIKTRGQQVTLSCSPISGHRSVSWYQQTPGQGLQFLFEYFSETQRNKGNFPGRFSGRQFSNSRSEMNVSTLELGDSALYLCASSPRTGRISNYGYTFGSGTRLTVV.